The rows below give T cell receptor beta chains drawn from one sample of a study of blood T cell repertoires in COVID-19. Data came from immunoSEQ multiplex PCR; TCRdb stores just in-frame clones and leaves some out. The table has some 74,000 clones, around 87% seen once. Sample: peripheral blood. These receptors were collected from a man aged 45-65 years with active COVID-19. Both conserved end residues are part of each CDR3. Each record gives: V gene, J gene, D gene, clone size, CDR3 DNA, CDR3 protein. D genes are given only for firm matches. Size values are once, few and many counts, or a class for expanded clones, and some rows have none.

V gene: TRBV3-1/TRBV3-2; J gene: TRBJ2-7; D gene: TRBD2; clone size: -; CDR3 DNA: TGTGCCAGCAGCCGGACTAGAAACTACGAGCAGTACTTC; CDR3 protein: CASSRTRNYEQYF
V gene: TRBV9; J gene: TRBJ2-3; D gene: TRBD1; clone size: -; CDR3 DNA: TGTGCCAGCAGCGCAGAGGGACAGGGAACAGATACGCAGTATTTT; CDR3 protein: CASSAEGQGTDTQYF
V gene: TRBV7-3; J gene: TRBJ1-2; D gene: -; clone size: -; CDR3 DNA: TGTGCCAGCAGCTTAGGCCCTAACTATGGCTACACCTTC; CDR3 protein: CASSLGPNYGYTF
V gene: TRBV6-4; J gene: TRBJ2-3; D gene: TRBD2; clone size: -; CDR3 DNA: TGTGCCAGCAGACTAGCGGGAGACTCAGATACGCAGTATTTT; CDR3 protein: CASRLAGDSDTQYF
V gene: TRBV5-4; J gene: TRBJ1-2; D gene: -; clone size: once; CDR3 DNA: TGTGCCAGCAGCTTGGGGGACACGGAGTCCGGCTACACCTTC; CDR3 protein: CASSLGDTESGYTF
V gene: TRBV5-1; J gene: TRBJ2-1; D gene: TRBD1; clone size: once; CDR3 DNA: TGCGCCAGCAGCTTACCCGGGACAGGGAACAATGAGCAGTTCTTC; CDR3 protein: CASSLPGTGNNEQFF
V gene: TRBV5-1; J gene: TRBJ1-2; D gene: -; clone size: -; CDR3 DNA: TGCGCCAGCAGCTTATCGACGGGTTATGGCTACACCTTC; CDR3 protein: CASSLSTGYGYTF
V gene: TRBV18; J gene: TRBJ1-6; D gene: -; clone size: -; CDR3 DNA: TGTGCCAGCTCACCAGAGATGAAGAGCTCCTATAATTCACCCCTCCACTTT; CDR3 protein: CASSPEMKSSYNSPLHF
V gene: TRBV5-4; J gene: TRBJ1-4; D gene: -; clone size: -; CDR3 DNA: TGTGCCAGCAGCTTGCAGGGGTTGGATGAAAAACTGTTTTTT; CDR3 protein: CASSLQGLDEKLFF
V gene: TRBV7-3; J gene: TRBJ2-1; D gene: TRBD1; clone size: -; CDR3 DNA: TGTGCCAGCAGCTTAGAGCCGCGACAGGGGGCTTGGAATGAGCAGTTCTTC; CDR3 protein: CASSLEPRQGAWNEQFF
V gene: TRBV7-2; J gene: TRBJ2-2; D gene: -; clone size: -; CDR3 DNA: TGTGCCAGCAGCTTTGGGCGAACCGGGGAGCTGTTTTTT; CDR3 protein: CASSFGRTGELFF
V gene: TRBV5-6; J gene: TRBJ1-6; D gene: -; clone size: medium-sized; CDR3 DNA: TGTGCCAGCAGCTTTGCAGATTCCTCACCCCTCCACTTT; CDR3 protein: CASSFADSSPLHF
V gene: TRBV5-4; J gene: TRBJ2-2; D gene: TRBD1; clone size: -; CDR3 DNA: TGTGCCAGCAGCGCACAGGGGGTGAACGGGGAGCTGTTTTTT; CDR3 protein: CASSAQGVNGELFF
V gene: TRBV5-1; J gene: TRBJ1-6; D gene: -; clone size: -; CDR3 DNA: TGCGCCAGCAGCTTGGATTTTGGGCTGTCACCCCTCCACTTT; CDR3 protein: CASSLDFGLSPLHF
V gene: TRBV28; J gene: TRBJ1-2; D gene: TRBD1; clone size: -; CDR3 DNA: TGTGCCAGCAGTTTACTCGGGACAGGGTACGAAGGCTACACCTTC; CDR3 protein: CASSLLGTGYEGYTF
V gene: TRBV19; J gene: TRBJ1-1; D gene: TRBD1; clone size: -; CDR3 DNA: TGTGCCAGTAGTACGGACAGGGGGGTTACTGAAGCTTTCTTT; CDR3 protein: CASSTDRGVTEAFF
V gene: TRBV5-1; J gene: TRBJ1-1; D gene: -; clone size: -; CDR3 DNA: TGCGCCAGCAGCTTGTACAGTCGGACTGAAGCTTTCTTT; CDR3 protein: CASSLYSRTEAFF
V gene: TRBV28; J gene: TRBJ2-5; D gene: -; clone size: -; CDR3 DNA: TGTGCCAGCAGTTTAGGAGTTCAAGAGACCCAGTACTTC; CDR3 protein: CASSLGVQETQYF
V gene: TRBV27; J gene: TRBJ2-1; D gene: TRBD1; clone size: -; CDR3 DNA: TGTGCCAGCACCCTGGTGGGACAGGGCGTCGATGAGCAGTTCTTC; CDR3 protein: CASTLVGQGVDEQFF
V gene: TRBV5-6; J gene: TRBJ1-1; D gene: -; clone size: once; CDR3 DNA: TGTGCCAGCAGCTCGGGGGACTTTAACACTGAAGCTTTCTTT; CDR3 protein: CASSSGDFNTEAFF
V gene: TRBV30; J gene: TRBJ1-2; D gene: -; clone size: -; CDR3 DNA: TGTGCCTGGAGTGTAACGGGGGGCTACACCTTC; CDR3 protein: CAWSVTGGYTF
V gene: TRBV7-2; J gene: TRBJ2-2; D gene: TRBD2; clone size: -; CDR3 DNA: TGTGCCAGCAGCTCCTGGACTAGCGGGGGGATTGAGGGGGAGCTGTTTTTT; CDR3 protein: CASSSWTSGGIEGELFF
V gene: TRBV28; J gene: TRBJ1-1; D gene: -; clone size: -; CDR3 DNA: TGTGCCAGCAGTTTATACGGGGGGGGGAACACTGAAGCTTTCTTT; CDR3 protein: CASSLYGGGNTEAFF
V gene: TRBV28; J gene: TRBJ1-2; D gene: -; clone size: -; CDR3 DNA: TGTGCCAGCAGCCGGGGTGGGCAGTCAGCTTTCTATGGCTACACCTTC; CDR3 protein: CASSRGGQSAFYGYTF
V gene: TRBV6-2/TRBV6-3; J gene: TRBJ2-1; D gene: TRBD2; clone size: -; CDR3 DNA: TGTGCCAGCAGCCGCGGACTAGCGGTTAGTGAGCAGTTCTTC; CDR3 protein: CASSRGLAVSEQFF
V gene: TRBV15; J gene: TRBJ2-7; D gene: -; clone size: once; CDR3 DNA: TGTGCCACCAGCAGAGAGGAGTGGTCCGAGCAGTACTTC; CDR3 protein: CATSREEWSEQYF
V gene: TRBV27; J gene: TRBJ2-7; D gene: -; clone size: -; CDR3 DNA: TGTGCCAGCAGTCCGAGGGTGGGGGGCTCCTACGAGCAGTACTTC; CDR3 protein: CASSPRVGGSYEQYF
V gene: TRBV30; J gene: TRBJ1-3; D gene: -; clone size: -; CDR3 DNA: TGTGCCTGGAGAAGCCAGGGATCGGGAAACACCATATATTTT; CDR3 protein: CAWRSQGSGNTIYF
V gene: TRBV27; J gene: TRBJ2-1; D gene: -; clone size: -; CDR3 DNA: TGTGCCAGCAGTCCCCGAGGAACAATAGAGCAGTTCTTC; CDR3 protein: CASSPRGTIEQFF
V gene: TRBV5-1; J gene: TRBJ2-7; D gene: TRBD1; clone size: once; CDR3 DNA: TGCGCCAGCAGCAATGGGGACAGAAGCTACGAGCAGTACTTC; CDR3 protein: CASSNGDRSYEQYF
V gene: TRBV16; J gene: TRBJ1-6; D gene: -; clone size: -; CDR3 DNA: TGTGCCAGCAGCGCTCAAGGAGCTAATTCACCCCTCCACTTT; CDR3 protein: CASSAQGANSPLHF
V gene: TRBV25-1; J gene: TRBJ2-1; D gene: -; clone size: few; CDR3 DNA: TGTGCCAGCAGCCGGTTGGGAGGTGAGGGTGAGCAGTTCTTC; CDR3 protein: CASSRLGGEGEQFF
V gene: TRBV7-5; J gene: TRBJ2-3; D gene: -; clone size: -; CDR3 DNA: TGTGTCAGAAGCTTCCTAACCACAGAGACAATTAGCACAGATACGCAGTATTTT; CDR3 protein: CVRSFLTTETISTDTQYF
V gene: TRBV7-9; J gene: TRBJ2-5; D gene: TRBD2; clone size: -; CDR3 DNA: TGTGCCAGCAGCCCCCTGACTAGCCTGGAGACCCAGTACTTC; CDR3 protein: CASSPLTSLETQYF
V gene: TRBV28; J gene: TRBJ1-1; D gene: TRBD1; clone size: -; CDR3 DNA: TGTGCCAGCAGTTTACCGGGACAGGGGGCCACTGAAGCTTTCTTT; CDR3 protein: CASSLPGQGATEAFF
V gene: TRBV11-3; J gene: TRBJ2-3; D gene: TRBD2; clone size: once; CDR3 DNA: TGTGCCAGCAGCCGGGGAGGGACCGACACAGATACGCAGTATTTT; CDR3 protein: CASSRGGTDTDTQYF
V gene: TRBV24-1; J gene: TRBJ1-5; D gene: TRBD1; clone size: -; CDR3 DNA: TGTGCCACCAGTGATACCCGGACAGGGGGCAGTCAGCCCCAGCATTTT; CDR3 protein: CATSDTRTGGSQPQHF
V gene: TRBV7-2; J gene: TRBJ1-1; D gene: -; clone size: -; CDR3 DNA: TGTGCCAGCAGCTTGGGCTCCCTGAACACTGAAGCTTTCTTT; CDR3 protein: CASSLGSLNTEAFF
V gene: TRBV7-7; J gene: TRBJ1-1; D gene: TRBD1; clone size: -; CDR3 DNA: TGTGCCAGCAGCTCTTACACAGGGGGAGCTTTCTTT; CDR3 protein: CASSSYTGGAFF
V gene: TRBV5-1; J gene: TRBJ2-7; D gene: TRBD2; clone size: -; CDR3 DNA: TGCGCCAGCACTGAGGGGGGGACTAGCGGGCTTACCTACGAGCAGTACTTC; CDR3 protein: CASTEGGTSGLTYEQYF
V gene: TRBV28; J gene: TRBJ1-1; D gene: -; clone size: -; CDR3 DNA: TGTGCCAGCAGTTTATATGGGGGGGGTAACACTGAAGCTTTCTTT; CDR3 protein: CASSLYGGGNTEAFF
V gene: TRBV28; J gene: TRBJ1-5; D gene: -; clone size: -; CDR3 DNA: TGTGCCAGCAGTTTGAGAAGTCAGCCCCAGCATTTT; CDR3 protein: CASSLRSQPQHF
V gene: TRBV5-1; J gene: TRBJ1-4; D gene: -; clone size: -; CDR3 DNA: TGCGCCAGCAGCTTGGGAGGACATAATGAAAAACTGTTTTTT; CDR3 protein: CASSLGGHNEKLFF
V gene: TRBV27; J gene: TRBJ1-3; D gene: TRBD1; clone size: -; CDR3 DNA: TGTGCCAGCAGCCCACAGGGGGCGCTTCCTGGAAACACCATATATTTT; CDR3 protein: CASSPQGALPGNTIYF
V gene: TRBV9; J gene: TRBJ1-6; D gene: -; clone size: -; CDR3 DNA: TGTGCCAGCAGCGCTACGGGTAATTCACCCCTCCACTTT; CDR3 protein: CASSATGNSPLHF
V gene: TRBV6-2/TRBV6-3; J gene: TRBJ2-3; D gene: TRBD2; clone size: -; CDR3 DNA: TGTGCCAGCAGTTACTTTCTAGCGGGAGGGACAGATACGCAGTATTTT; CDR3 protein: CASSYFLAGGTDTQYF
V gene: TRBV5-1; J gene: TRBJ2-3; D gene: TRBD1; clone size: once; CDR3 DNA: TGCGCCAGCAGCTTGGCCGGACAGGGGAGGACAGATACGCAGTATTTT; CDR3 protein: CASSLAGQGRTDTQYF
V gene: TRBV27; J gene: TRBJ1-3; D gene: -; clone size: -; CDR3 DNA: TGTGCCAGCACCACAGGGTTTGGAAACACCATATATTTT; CDR3 protein: CASTTGFGNTIYF
V gene: TRBV11-2; J gene: TRBJ2-5; D gene: TRBD1; clone size: -; CDR3 DNA: TGTGCCAGCAGCTTTTCCAGGGGGCCAGATGAGACCCAGTACTTC; CDR3 protein: CASSFSRGPDETQYF
V gene: TRBV5-4; J gene: TRBJ2-3; D gene: TRBD2; clone size: -; CDR3 DNA: TGTGCCAGCAGCCAAACTAGCGGGGGGGCCGGAAGTACGCAGTATTTT; CDR3 protein: CASSQTSGGAGSTQYF
V gene: TRBV11-2; J gene: TRBJ1-2; D gene: TRBD1; clone size: -; CDR3 DNA: TGTGCCAGCACCGCGGACAGGGGCTATGGCTACACCTTC; CDR3 protein: CASTADRGYGYTF
V gene: TRBV18; J gene: TRBJ1-5; D gene: -; clone size: few; CDR3 DNA: TGTGCCAGCTCACCAGACACGTTTGGAAATCAGCCCCAGCATTTT; CDR3 protein: CASSPDTFGNQPQHF
V gene: TRBV28; J gene: TRBJ1-2; D gene: -; clone size: -; CDR3 DNA: TGTGCCAGCAGTTTGGGGGGAGGGACTTTACGTGGCTACACCTTC; CDR3 protein: CASSLGGGTLRGYTF